A single sample is the source of the 27 T cell receptor beta chains below, sequenced in a study of blood T cell repertoires in COVID-19. Profiled with immunoSEQ multiplex PCR; TCRdb holds only in-frame clones, not every one. This table holds about 400,000 clones, around nine tenths found once. Sequences were obtained from peripheral blood. Every receptor here comes from a woman aged 55-69 years with COVID-19, enrolled during active disease.

The rearrangement links TRBV7-8 to TRBJ2-2, with TRBD1 matching 9 bases. This CDR3 has 19 amino acids. CDR1 and CDR2 (germline): SGHVS, FQNEAQ. Trimming took 5 bases from V and 3 from J; bases not matched to a gene: 16. The CDR3 nucleotides are TGTGCCAGCAGCATCAGATACAAAACAGGGGGCGCGGACACCGGGGAGCTGTTTTTT. Its protein is CASSIRYKTGGADTGELFF.

As for this clone: The sample holds other DNA sequences that translate to the same CDR3. This sequence joins TRBV12-3 or TRBV12-4 and TRBJ1-1; D gene uncertain. The V gene lost 3 bases and the J gene lost 3 bases, with 8 bases spanning the gap. This CDR3 has 13 residues. This CDR3 reads CASSLGRDTEAFF. The CDR3 nucleotides read TGTGCCAGCAGTTTGGGGAGAGACACTGAAGCTTTCTTT.

The chain is built from TRBV4-3 and TRBJ1-1; 7 bases fit TRBD1. The CDR3 has 16 amino acids. V lost 2 bases to trimming and J lost 1 base; unmatched junction nucleotides: 7. The germline gives CDR1 LGHNA, CDR2 YSLEER. The CDR3 reads CASSQSGQASNTEAFF. The CDR3 DNA reads TGCGCCAGCAGCCAATCCGGACAGGCTTCGAACACTGAAGCTTTCTTT.

Regarding this clone: Other nucleotide sequences from this sample produce the same CDR3. The rearrangement uses TRBV7-2 and TRBJ2-2; D uncertain. CDR1 and CDR2 (germline): SGHTA, FQGNSA. Trimming stripped 3 bases from V and 5 bases from J, with 10 bases between. The CDR3 runs to 14 residues. The DNA of the CDR3 is TGTGCCAGCAGCTTCGGCGGTAGTACCGGGGAGCTGTTTTTT. Residues: CASSFGGSTGELFF.

The J gene is TRBJ2-7, the V gene TRBV11-2; 7 bases map to TRBD1. Looked up from germline, CDR1 is SGHAT and CDR2 is FQNNGV. The V segment lost 6 bases and the J segment 4 bases; nucleotides outside the gene matches: 6. The CDR3 is 13 amino acids. Written as DNA, the CDR3 is TGTGCCAGCAGTCAGGGGGTCGGGTACGAGCAGTACTTC. Translation gives CASSQGVGYEQYF.

This clone occurred once. V usage is TRBV19 and J usage is TRBJ1-2, with a weak D call TRBD1 (6 bases). The germline V gene has CDR1 LNHDA and CDR2 SQIVND (reference sequence). The CDR3 contains 11 residues. V lost 10 bases, J lost 5 bases, and 11 bases lay in between. DNA for the CDR3: TGTGCCACGCAGGGGTGGTATGGCTACACCTTC. It codes for CATQGWYGYTF.

The rearrangement joins TRBV4-1 to TRBJ2-2; TRBD2 matches at 9 bases. After removal of 1 base from V and 4 bases from J, the junction contained 7 bases not matched to a gene. The CDR3 is made up of 17 amino acids. The germline V gene encodes CDR1 MGHRA and CDR2 YSYEKL. The CDR3 DNA reads TGCGCCAGCAGCCAAGTCATAGCGGGGGCCTTCACCGGGGAGCTGTTTTTT. Its protein product is CASSQVIAGAFTGELFF.

The rearrangement uses TRBV7-2 and TRBJ2-1; TRBD1 might be the D (6 bases). This CDR3 spans 13 amino acids. The germline V gene encodes CDR1 SGHTA and CDR2 FQGNSA. The germline V and J ends were trimmed by 6 bases and 6 bases, with 12 bases remaining between them. The CDR3 nucleotides are TGTGCCAGCAGGCTATACAGGGCCAATGAGCAGTTCTTC. This codes for CASRLYRANEQFF.

The gene calls are TRBV5-5 and TRBJ2-7, with D possibly matching TRBD2 (6 bases). Germline loops: CDR1 SGHKS, CDR2 YYEKEE (reference sequence). The CDR3 totals 17 residues. The V and J ends lost 2 bases and 6 bases respectively, with 24 bases between them. The CDR3 region has the DNA TGTGCCAGCAGCTTCTCCCTGACGGGGGACTTCCGACTCGAGCAGTACTTC. Translated: CASSFSLTGDFRLEQYF.

The chain couples TRBV14 to TRBJ2-3, with 13 bases lining up with TRBD2. After removal of 5 bases from V and 0 bases from J, the junction contained 14 bases not matched to a gene. The V gene's germline CDR1 is SGHDN and CDR2 FVKESK. This CDR3 comprises 20 residues. The CDR3 loop reads CASSNRGTSGVWASTDTQYF. In DNA form, the CDR3 reads TGTGCCAGCAGCAACCGGGGGACTAGCGGGGTCTGGGCTAGCACAGATACGCAGTATTTT.

The chain employs TRBV7-9 and TRBJ1-2, with 8 bases lining up with TRBD1. Unmatched junction bases numbered 7, after V lost 0 bases and J lost 4 bases. This CDR3 region has 16 residues. CDR1 is SEHNR and CDR2 is FQNEAQ in the germline V gene (reference sequence). The CDR3 reads CASSLARTGGFYGYTF. The CDR3 DNA follows: TGTGCCAGCAGCTTAGCCCGCACAGGGGGGTTCTATGGCTACACCTTC. Variable domain in full (rest from reference TRBV7-9 and TRBJ1-2): DTGVSQNPRHKITKRGQNVTFRCDPISEHNRLYWYRQTLGQGPEFLTYFQNEAQLEKSRLLSDRFSAERPKGSFSTLEIQRTEQGDSAMYLCASSLARTGGFYGYTFGSGTRLTVV.

The genes are TRBV10-2 and TRBJ2-1; weak D call: TRBD2 (6 bases). Trimming cost V 8 bases and J 6 bases, with 17 bases left between them. The CDR3 is 14 residues long. Germline V gene data show CDR1 as WSHSY and CDR2 as SAAADI. The CDR3 DNA reads as TGCGCCAGCTGCCGGGACCGGAGGGTCAATGAGCAGTTCTTC. Translation: CASCRDRRVNEQFF.

The chain combines TRBV6-5 with TRBJ2-3, with TRBD1 identical over 10 bases. The CDR3 is 14 amino acids. The V gene end was trimmed by 5 bases and the J gene end by 4 bases; junction bases not matched to a gene: 3. Per germline, CDR1 MNHEY and CDR2 SVGAGI. The CDR3 here is CASSLTGGPDTQYF. The CDR3 bases are TGTGCCAGCAGTCTGACAGGGGGCCCAGATACGCAGTATTTT.

This chain connects TRBV5-6 to TRBJ2-5, with D perhaps TRBD2 (5 bases). CDR1 and CDR2 from the germline V gene are SGHDT and YYEEEE. Trimming left V 1 base short and J 4 bases short, with 11 bases between. The CDR3 is 14 amino acids. CDR3 bases: TGTGCCAGCAGCTTGACGGGGTATAGAGAGACCCAGTACTTC. Its translation: CASSLTGYRETQYF.

CDR3 sequence reads: CASSESPGNEKLFF. In DNA, the CDR3 is TGCGCCAGCAGTGAGTCGCCAGGGAATGAAAAACTGTTTTTT. The V call is TRBV10-1, the J call TRBJ1-4; possibly TRBD1 for D (5 bases). V was shortened by 0 bases and J by 5 bases, with 7 bases between the two germline ends. This CDR3 contains 14 residues. CDR1 is WNHNN, CDR2 SYGVQD, per germline (reference sequence).

CDR3 amino acids: CASSRGASNGEYF. Here the CDR3 DNA reads TGTGCCAGCAGCCGGGGGGCCAGTAATGGGGAGTACTTC. The chain carries TRBV5-4 and TRBJ2-7, with D perhaps TRBD2 (7 bases). The V end was cut by 4 bases, the J end by 11 bases, with 19 bases between. This CDR3 spans 13 amino acids. From germline, CDR1 is SGHNT and CDR2 YYREEE (reference sequence).

This chain connects TRBV7-2 to TRBJ1-4; D gene unclear. The CDR3 totals 12 residues. The germline CDR1 and CDR2 sequences are SGHTA and FQGNSA. Trimming removed 5 bases from V and 8 bases from J, with 9 bases in between. CDR3 sequence: CASSSSREKLFF. CDR3 in DNA: TGTGCCAGCAGCAGTTCGAGGGAAAAACTGTTTTTT.

The genes are TRBV7-9 and TRBJ1-2; the D gene is possibly TRBD1 (6 bases). There are 15 residues in the CDR3. V lost 4 bases to trimming and J lost 1 base, with 13 bases between them. The germline gives CDR1 SEHNR, CDR2 FQNEAQ (reference sequence). DNA for the CDR3: TGTGCCAGCAGCTCCACCGACAGGTTTAACTATGGCTACACCTTC. Translating it yields CASSSTDRFNYGYTF.

The rearrangement uses TRBV9 and TRBJ1-1; 7 bases map to TRBD1. The germline V gene encodes CDR1 SGDLS and CDR2 YYNGEE. The CDR3 runs 15 residues. V lost 5 bases, J lost 0 bases, and 7 bases stayed unmatched. Written as DNA, the CDR3 is TGTGCCAGCAGTACCCCGACAGGGCTGAACACTGAAGCTTTCTTT. It specifies CASSTPTGLNTEAFF.

The chain employs TRBV5-5 and TRBJ2-5; maybe TRBD1 (5 bases). Between the trimmed V and J ends, which lost 4 bases and 9 bases, there was a span of 13 bases. The CDR3 runs to 12 residues. Germline loops: CDR1 SGHKS, CDR2 YYEKEE (reference sequence). In DNA, the CDR3 is TGTGCCAGCAGCAAGGACAAAGGGCCCCAGTACTTC. Translating it yields CASSKDKGPQYF.

The rearrangement uses TRBV6-2 or TRBV6-3 and TRBJ2-7, with TRBD2 matching over 11 bases. Unmatched junction bases numbered 13, after V lost 2 bases and J lost 7 bases. Germline V gene data show CDR1 as MNHEY and CDR2 as SVGEGT. The CDR3 covers 17 residues. The CDR3 protein is CASSYPTSGEAGREQYF. The CDR3 DNA sequence: TGTGCCAGCAGTTACCCGACTAGCGGGGAGGCTGGTCGGGAGCAGTACTTC.

The rearrangement joins TRBV5-8 to TRBJ2-3; 15 bases match TRBD2. The CDR3 contains 19 residues. V lost 4 bases to trimming and J lost 4 bases; unmatched junction nucleotides: 13. The germline V gene has CDR1 SGHTS and CDR2 YDEGEE. CDR3 in DNA: TGTGCCAGCAGCGTCGGGACTAGCGGGGGGCGCGCGAAGGCAGATACGCAGTATTTT. Translated: CASSVGTSGGRAKADTQYF.

The chain carries TRBV4-3 and TRBJ1-5, with D uncertain. The CDR3 loop spans 14 amino acids. The germline V and J ends were trimmed by 0 bases and 6 bases, with 9 bases remaining between them. Germline V gene sequence: CDR1 LGHNA, CDR2 YSLEER. CDR3 nucleotides: TGCGCCAGCAGCCAAGATCGAGGGTTTCAGCCCCAGCATTTT. Translating it yields CASSQDRGFQPQHF.

V and J are TRBV25-1 and TRBJ1-2, with 7 bases aligning to TRBD1. The germline CDR1 and CDR2 sequences are MGHDK and SYGVNS. This CDR3 spans 15 amino acids. The ends lost 3 bases at V and 5 bases at J; junction bases unmatched: 9. The CDR3 is CASSETGTEPYGYTF. Written as DNA, the CDR3 is TGTGCCAGCAGTGAGACCGGGACAGAACCTTATGGCTACACCTTC.

This chain connects TRBV7-3 to TRBJ2-3; D is possibly TRBD1 (5 bases). The germline V and J ends were trimmed by 3 bases and 2 bases, with 9 bases remaining between them. This CDR3 is 14 amino acids long. Looked up from germline, CDR1 is SGHTA and CDR2 is FQGTGA. The CDR3 is CASSLGQVTDTQYF. As DNA, the CDR3 is TGTGCCAGCAGCTTGGGGCAGGTCACAGATACGCAGTATTTT. Looking up the rest from reference TRBV7-3 and TRBJ2-3 gives the full variable domain: GAGVSQTPSNKVTEKGKYVELRCDPISGHTALYWYRQSLGQGPEFLIYFQGTGAADDSGLPNDRFFAVRPEGSVSTLKIQRTERGDSAVYLCASSLGQVTDTQYFGPGTRLTVL.

This rearrangement joins TRBV24-1 to TRBJ2-7; D remains ambiguous. CDR1 and CDR2 (germline): KGHDR, SFDVKD. CDR3 length: 14 residues. The V gene lost 0 bases and the J gene lost 0 bases, with 5 bases spanning the gap. The CDR3 DNA sequence: TGTGCCACCAGTGATTTGTCAGGCTCCTACGAGCAGTACTTC. Its protein is CATSDLSGSYEQYF.

The rearrangement links TRBV11-1 to TRBJ2-7; TRBD1 matches 8 bases. The CDR3 has 16 residues. With 3 bases clipped from V and 0 bases from J, the junction kept 7 bases outside the gene matches. Germline V CDR1 and CDR2: SGHAT, FQDESV (reference sequence). The CDR3, as DNA: TGTGCCAGCAGCTTTTTGCGACAGGGGTACTCCTACGAGCAGTACTTC. It specifies CASSFLRQGYSYEQYF.